This T cell receptor (beta chain) was identified during a study of shared clonotypes between healthy human individuals. Study context: There were three CD4 naive, three CD4 memory, two CD8 naive and one CD8 memory plates per donor.

Germline loops: CDR1 SGHVS, CDR2 FQNEAQ. V shed 5 bases and J 2 bases; nucleotides not matched to a gene: 11. There are 16 residues in the CDR3. The healthy adult donors were HIV-negative and reported no recent acute infections or vaccinations. Adults of Caucasian background living in Nashville, Tennessee made up all donors. The table came from immunoSEQ multiplex PCR; TCRdb's copy has only in-frame clones and leaves some out. The profile shows more than 400,000 clones, roughly 95% of them singletons. Points from the study as a whole: What naive subsets generally showed was a larger estimated richness than memory subsets showed.

A remark on this clone: The target antigen is unknown.

The rearrangement joins TRBV7-8 to TRBJ1-2; 7 nucleotides line up with TRBD1. Sample: naive CD4+ T cells sorted from blood. As to subset: CD45RA+ positively selected. The origin of this receptor is a woman under 40 in good health. Written as DNA, the CDR3 is TGTGCCAGCAGCGGAACCATCAGGGGGGTGAACTATGGCTACACCTTC. Residues: CASSGTIRGVNYGYTF.